This T cell receptor beta chain is from a study of beta chain features in type 1 diabetes (dated by TCRdb to the late 2010s). Regarding the complete study: Patients and healthy donors did not differ in mean age, gender distribution, total cell number or subset yield. A total of over 90,000,000 sorted cells were examined across all samples, and a strong correlation was observed between cell number per subset and RNA yield. In the study, TCRB repertoires of sorted circulating CD4+ T cell subsets from recently diagnosed type 1 diabetes patients were compared with those of matched healthy donors. Regulatory and stem cell-like memory subsets were obtained from only 8 patients and about eight healthy donors, while naive and central memory subsets were obtained from all 28 donors.

The High Capacity cDNA Reverse Transcription Kit was used to reverse transcribe all of the isolated RNA, meaning that expressed TCRB transcripts were what got sequenced. Naive, central memory and regulatory T cell samples underwent deep immunoSEQ sequencing, averaging around 3.6 million total reads per sample. Sorted cells were lysed in RLT buffer, and RNA was extracted using DNase-treated RNeasy Micro or Mini kits according to cell number. Each cell subset was processed on its own to prevent cross-contamination, while patient and healthy donor samples were processed together. TCRB sequences were amplified from cDNA with the immunoSEQ multiplex PCR, producing 87-bp fragments spanning the CDR3 region. Sequencing of the amplicons was done on the Illumina HiSeq platform. From the authors' description of their analysis: PCR bias was corrected computationally using synthetic template baselines, and reads within Hamming distance 2 were collapsed, with unmergeable singletons discarded. Reads were aligned to IMGT to assign V, D and J genes, CDR3 length, and insertions or deletions at six rearrangement sites. Within each subset, clonotype counts were normalized to sorted cell number, after which true diversity and Gini coefficients were computed with the tcR R package. Repertoire sharing was quantified using the overlap coefficient calculated on TCRB nucleotide sequences. TCRdb retrieved this table from immuneACCESS and kept in-frame rearrangements only. Not all clones are present; in checked studies, unresolved V genes account for under half, and no reason is known for the remainder. V, J and clone size are those of that table, while D and trimming were read from the DNA. Recorded for this sample are around 300,000 clones; 7.5% to 9.5% of them occurred a single time. The ten largest make up approximately 1% of the sample.

From each donor, a single peripheral blood sample of approximately 0.11 L on average was drawn into heparinised tubes. Naive, central memory, regulatory and stem cell-like memory CD4+ T cells were sorted on a BD FACSAria II using a panel including CD45RO, CCR7, CD25, CD127, CD95 and CD27. Every sorted population had a purity above 95%. PBMCs were isolated immediately by Lymphoprep density gradient centrifugation and stained directly without culture. So that batch effects would be minimized, each experiment stained and sorted samples in pairs, pairing one healthy donor with one patient. The study at large found these results: Because the HLA sub-analyses included only small numbers of individuals, any influence of HLA type on TCRB rearrangement was left unresolved. At VDJ recombination sites, type 1 diabetes patients had fewer insertions and more deleted nucleotides, which implies abnormalities in thymic rearrangement. Type 1 diabetes patients showed a moderate but significant shortening of TCRB CDR3 length in all four CD4+ subsets. PCR may preferentially amplify shorter templates, but because patient and control samples were amplified and corrected together, any resulting skew would affect both groups equally. Naive, central memory and regulatory TCRB repertoires appeared to be more similar among patients than among healthy donors. Because cDNA was sequenced instead of genomic DNA, activated cells with high expression could be over-represented, although the groups did not differ in activation or CD3 levels.

Ends trimmed: V by 6 bases, J by 4 bases; bases unmatched to a gene: 8. In the germline V gene, CDR1 corresponds to MNHEY and CDR2 to SVGAGI. Including cysteine and phenylalanine, the CDR3 has 14 amino acids. The read is trimmed to its CDR3 DNA, 42 bases read in frame from base 1. This clone has more than one count but fewer than ten. The antigen it recognizes is unknown. The sample holds no much larger clone one base away, and base qualities are not on file. Material for sequencing was central memory CD4+ T cells from blood. The chain was built from TRBV6-5 and TRBJ1-2; 7 bases in between match TRBD1. The clonotype originates from a woman in her late teens or twenties in good health. The CDR3 sequence is CASRPTGLGYGYTF. The nucleotide sequence is TGTGCCAGCAGACCGACAGGGTTAGGCTATGGCTACACCTTC.